This record covers a single T cell receptor (beta chain). These data originate in a study of radiation and T cells in renal cell carcinoma. Germline V gives CDR1 LGHNA, CDR2 YSLEER. This CDR3 region has 15 residues. Deletions cut 6 bases from V and 3 bases from J, with 17 bases between. The time point: blood 4 weeks post-SBRT, at nephrectomy. Regarding treatment: 15 Gy SBRT to primary tumor, nephrectomy 4 weeks later. Nephrectomy followed 15 Gy stereotactic body radiation by 4 weeks. Method: immunoSEQ multiplex PCR; TCRdb's copy keeps in-frame clones and lacks some. The repertoire holds around 94,000 clones, with 85% as singletons.

The chain employs TRBV4-3 and TRBJ1-2; possible D gene TRBD1, 5 bases. The sequence derives from a man between 45 and 60 years old with renal cell carcinoma. The sequencing here drew on blood, taken from a patient whose treatment included radiotherapy and nephrectomy. The CDR3 region is CASRRREGIDYGYTF. The CDR3 DNA reads as TGCGCCAGCAGACGAAGAGAGGGGATTGACTATGGCTACACCTTC.